This T cell receptor beta chain was recorded in a study of control samples from healthy donors and cancer patients. Profiling relied on immunoSEQ multiplex PCR, and the TCRdb table lists in-frame clones only, not all of them. The table has approximately 69,000 clones, around nine tenths seen once. CDR1 SEHNR and CDR2 FQNEAQ come from the germline V gene (reference sequence). V dropped 3 bases and J dropped 3; count of bases not matched to a gene: 3. This CDR3 has 15 residues. The receptor's source is a man in his 60s with colorectal cancer. Sequences were obtained from PBMCs. The gene calls are TRBV7-9 and TRBJ2-2, with 8 positions matching TRBD2. CDR3 loop: CASSLREADTGELFF. The CDR3 DNA follows: TGTGCCAGCAGCTTGCGGGAGGCCGACACCGGGGAGCTGTTTTTT.